Given below is one T cell receptor (beta chain) in context. The antigen is unknown. The data are from a study of cytotoxic CD8 clonotypes in ibrutinib-treated CLL. Study results and caveats: Starting clonality was above that of age-matched healthy donors and tracked circulating CD8+ T-cell counts. Clonality went higher at ibrutinib response and then dropped back toward baseline at progression.

Germline V gives CDR1 MGHRA, CDR2 YSYEKL. The CDR3 is made up of 16 amino acids. J was trimmed by 12 bases and V by 2 bases; bases with no gene match: 15. The intended depth for sequencing was 1 in 200,000 to 1 in 1 million T cells. Sequencing used immunoSEQ multiplex PCR; TCRdb keeps in-frame clones, though not all of them. The sample carries hundreds of thousands of clones, 75% to 80% recorded once. The sample in question was PBMCs, obtained after 12 months of ibrutinib treatment. The gene calls are TRBV4-1 and TRBJ2-1; the match to TRBD2 covers 8 bases. The source of this sequence is a human donor with chronic lymphocytic leukemia. As DNA, the CDR3 is TGCGCCAGCAGCCAACTTGTGTCGACCGCTCGGGAGGGGCAGTTCTTC. Encoded protein: CASSQLVSTAREGQFF.